This TCR beta chain was documented in a study of T cell repertoires in aging, cancer and after chemotherapy. As for the study in general: Donors were grouped into six age bands spanning 30 or younger through 70 or older. Healthy donor repertoires were recorded over several months to years and showed clear clonal overlap. Findings and limits, study-wide: Rebound thymic output was suggested by rising median generation probability during chemotherapy in each cancer cohort. Untreated cancer patients had significantly lower blood TCR diversity than age-matched healthy donors.

Rearranged V-D-J TRB sequences were amplified with a mixed TRB-A/B primer pool. MiXCR was run by TCRdb on the multiplex PCR reads, yielding one entry per CDR3 protein. Of around 12,000 distinct CDR3 sequences listed, less than 30% are singletons. This clonotype has a handful of counts. The antigen is unknown. Amplification of TCR beta used genomic DNA extracted from peripheral blood. V shed 3 bases and J shed 3 bases, with 15 bases lying between them. The CDR3 is 16 residues long. CDR1 SGHRS and CDR2 YFSETQ come from the germline V gene. This chain connects TRBV5-1 to TRBJ2-2, with D tentatively TRBD2 (6 bases). The sequence derives from a human donor in good health. The sequenced material came from blood. In DNA form, the CDR3 reads TGCGCCAGCAGCTCCCTGGGGGTAGCGGACACCGGGGAGCTGTTTTTT. It encodes CASSSLGVADTGELFF.